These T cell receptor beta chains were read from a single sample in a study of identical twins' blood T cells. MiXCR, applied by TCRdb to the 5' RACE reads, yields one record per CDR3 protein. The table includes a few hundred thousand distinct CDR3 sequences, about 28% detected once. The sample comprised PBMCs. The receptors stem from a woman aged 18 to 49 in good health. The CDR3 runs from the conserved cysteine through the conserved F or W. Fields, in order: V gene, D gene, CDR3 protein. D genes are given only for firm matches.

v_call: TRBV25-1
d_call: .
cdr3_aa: CASSASGYGYTF

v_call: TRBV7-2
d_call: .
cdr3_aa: CASSRGEVPEAFF

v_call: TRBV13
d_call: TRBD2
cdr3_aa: CASSLDAGGRADTQYF

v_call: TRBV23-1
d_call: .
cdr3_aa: CASTTTDNTEAFF

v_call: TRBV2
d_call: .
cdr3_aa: CASSLISALSYGYTF

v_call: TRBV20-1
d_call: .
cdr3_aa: CSASGSGLYNEQFF

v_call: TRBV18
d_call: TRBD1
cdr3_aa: CASSQGGRNQPQHF

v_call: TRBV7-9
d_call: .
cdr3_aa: CASSSHRDGGSEKLFF

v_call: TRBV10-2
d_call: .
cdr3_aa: CASSEGPTEAFF

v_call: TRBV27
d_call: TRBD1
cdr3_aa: CASSLRQGRVDQPQHF

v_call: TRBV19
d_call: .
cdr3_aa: CASRDSRWGAFF

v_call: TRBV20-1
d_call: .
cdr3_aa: CSAILWGANVLTF

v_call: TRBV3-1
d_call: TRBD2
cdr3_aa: CASSQETRLAGTNTGELFF

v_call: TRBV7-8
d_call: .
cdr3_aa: CASSLDTNTGELFF

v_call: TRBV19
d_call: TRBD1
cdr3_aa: CASNRDSKLFF

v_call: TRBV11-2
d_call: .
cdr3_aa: CASSQGKGTQFF

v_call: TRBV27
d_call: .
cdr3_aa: CASSFTGLSTEAFF

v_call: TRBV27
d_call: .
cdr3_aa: CASSCRGAYNEQFF

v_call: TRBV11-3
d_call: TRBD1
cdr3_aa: CASSQAGQAPYNEQFF

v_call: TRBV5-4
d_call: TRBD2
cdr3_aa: CASSLKAGSYNEQFF

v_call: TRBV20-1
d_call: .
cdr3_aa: CSARPTGNSGEKLFF

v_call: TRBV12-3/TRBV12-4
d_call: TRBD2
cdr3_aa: CASSPFLGLATSYNEQFF

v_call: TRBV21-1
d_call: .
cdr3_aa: CASSKGDRDYGYTF

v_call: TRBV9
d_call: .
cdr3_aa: CASSPRPDGVYTEAFF

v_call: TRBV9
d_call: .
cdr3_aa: CASSVGGGNQPQHF

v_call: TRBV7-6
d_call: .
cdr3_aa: CASSLGYGMNTEAFF

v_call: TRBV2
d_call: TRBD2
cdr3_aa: CASRGTTKDTQYF

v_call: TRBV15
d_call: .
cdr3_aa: CATSKARVVTEAFF

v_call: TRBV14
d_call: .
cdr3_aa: CASSQGTNYGYTF

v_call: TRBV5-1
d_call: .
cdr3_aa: CDSSLPNTGELFF

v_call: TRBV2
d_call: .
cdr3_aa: CAGAGEAYYGYTF

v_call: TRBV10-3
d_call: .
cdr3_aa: CAISESGRQLFF

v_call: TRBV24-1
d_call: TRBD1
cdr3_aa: CATGTGTDTQYF